One and the same sample provided the 21 T cell receptor beta chains below, sequenced in a study of Tregs in tolerant kidney transplant recipients. Related graft donors supplied nonmyeloablative bone marrow transplants, and mixed chimerism was transient. Profiling relied on immunoSEQ multiplex PCR, and the TCRdb table lists in-frame clones only, not all of them. In all, the sample yields 5,800 or so clones. This material consisted of CD4+ T cells from blood (PBMCs), taken 6 months after the transplant. These receptors were collected from a human patient who received a combined kidney and bone marrow transplant. Some T cells may be supplied by the graft donor.

Note on this clone: The CDR3 goes on 3 residues after the read ends, and that part is filled in from the germline J gene. The rearrangement uses TRBV2 and TRBJ1-5; 9 nucleotides line up with TRBD1. Germline CDR1 and CDR2: SNHLY and FYNNEI. The CDR3 runs 14 residues. V was pared by 6 bases and J by 5 bases, with 5 bases of the junction left unmatched. The CDR3 bases that were read are TGTGCCAGCAGCAAACAGGGGGCCGATCAGCCC. Its protein is CASSKQGADQP. The full CDR3 protein reads CASSKQGADQPQHF.

About this clone itself: The DNA ends 3 residues before the CDR3 does, and the rest of the CDR3 is filled in from the germline J gene. The chain uses TRBV19 and TRBJ1-4; maybe TRBD1 (6 bases). Trimming shortened V by 8 bases and J by 0 bases, and 7 bases separated the two germline ends. The CDR3 extends over 13 amino acids. Looked up from germline, CDR1 is LNHDA and CDR2 is SQIVND (reference sequence). CDR3 sequence: CASWDTTNEKLFF. The sequenced CDR3 bases are TGTGCCAGTTGGGACACAACTAATGAAAAA.

This clone counts as medium-sized by frequency. CDR3 DNA, as far as it was read: TGCGCCAGCAGCTTGGACTCGGGGGGCTCTGCC. It specifies CASSLDSGGSA. The full CDR3 protein reads CASSLDSGGSAYTF. This chain connects TRBV5-1 to TRBJ1-2; D is possibly TRBD1 (6 bases). The CDR3 is cut off 3 residues early in the read; its end comes from the germline J gene. CDR3 size: 14 residues. Germline V gene data show CDR1 as SGHRS and CDR2 as YFSETQ.

This clone is classed as medium-sized by frequency. The read terminates 3 residues before the CDR3 end, so the remaining end is supplied by the germline J gene. V gene TRBV30 combines with J gene TRBJ2-1, with 9 bases that match TRBD2. The germline CDR1 and CDR2 sequences are GTSNPN and SVGIG (reference sequence). V shed 2 bases and J 6 bases; nucleotides not matched to a gene: 11. This CDR3 is built from 16 residues. The chain's CDR3 is CAWSILAGARTNEQFF. The covered CDR3 bases are TGTGCCTGGAGTATATTAGCGGGAGCACGAACCAATGAG.

Judged by frequency, this clone is medium-sized (0.01 to 0.1%). The read terminates 3 residues before the CDR3 end, so the remaining end is supplied by the germline J gene. This sequence joins TRBV19 and TRBJ2-1; D is possibly TRBD1 (6 bases). From germline, CDR1 is LNHDA and CDR2 SQIVND (reference sequence). V was shortened by 7 bases and J by 7 bases, with 14 bases between the two germline ends. The CDR3 covers 13 residues. The CDR3 loop is CASTTTGWNEQFF. The sequenced CDR3 bases are TGTGCCAGTACTACCACAGGGTGGAATGAG.

Worth noting for this clone: The sequence runs out 3 residues before the end of the CDR3; the remainder is reconstructed from the germline J gene. This rearrangement joins TRBV20-1 to TRBJ2-3; D is uncertain. In germline, CDR1 is DFQATT, CDR2 SNEGSKA (reference sequence). This CDR3 comprises 11 residues. Trimming pared 4 bases from V and 0 bases from J, leaving 2 bases between. CDR3 protein: CSATSTDTQYF. The covered CDR3 bases are TGCAGTGCTACTAGCACAGATACG.

Frequency places this clone as medium-sized. From the germline J gene comes the end of the CDR3, since the read stops 3 residues before it. The V call is TRBV6-1, the J call TRBJ2-7, with 13 nucleotides matching TRBD2. Germline V gene lookup returns CDR1 MNHNS and CDR2 SASEGT. After removal of 2 bases from V and 2 bases from J, the junction contained 3 bases not matched to a gene. The CDR3 extends over 16 amino acids. The DNA read from the CDR3 is TGTGCCAGCAGTGAACCGGGACTAGCGGGAACCTACGAG. This encodes CASSEPGLAGTYE. The entire CDR3 reads CASSEPGLAGTYEQYF.

The CDR3 reads CASSLGGSPLHF. The covered CDR3 bases are TGTGCCAGCAGCTTGGGGGGTTCACCC. This chain joins TRBV7-2 and TRBJ1-6; TRBD1 might be the D (5 bases). Coverage ceases 3 residues before the CDR3 finishes, and the germline J gene fills in the end. The CDR3 extends over 12 amino acids. In germline, CDR1 is SGHTA, CDR2 FQGNSA. V gave up 3 bases and J gave up 9 bases, with 6 bases separating them.

As regards this clone: From the germline J gene comes the end of the CDR3, since the read stops 3 residues before it. The chain uses TRBV9 and TRBJ2-7; no definite D call. Per germline, CDR1 SGDLS and CDR2 YYNGEE. Trimming stripped 0 bases from V and 6 bases from J, with 13 bases between. There are 14 residues in the CDR3. The CDR3 loop is CASSVGVDSPEQYF. The CDR3 DNA, read in part, is TGTGCCAGCAGCGTAGGGGTCGACTCCCCCGAG.

Comment on this clone: Coverage ceases 3 residues before the CDR3 finishes, and the germline J gene fills in the end. The chain has TRBV5-1 and TRBJ1-2; D may be TRBD1 (5 bases). The CDR3 is 14 residues long. CDR1 is SGHRS and CDR2 is YFSETQ in the germline V gene. Here the CDR3 reads CASSLDSWGSAYTF. The sequenced part of the CDR3 DNA is TGCGCCAGCAGCTTGGACTCGTGGGGCTCTGCC.

Points on this clone: The read ends 3 residues shy of where the CDR3 ends; the end is completed using the germline J gene. V gene TRBV11-2 combines with J gene TRBJ2-7, with D perhaps matching TRBD1 (6 bases). CDR3 size: 14 residues. The V end lost 6 bases, the J end lost 6 bases, and 18 bases lay between the germline ends. Germline CDR1 is SGHAT and CDR2 is FQNNGV. The CDR3 bases that were read are TGTGCCAGCAGTCGGGACACAGAGGGGCTCGAG. It codes for CASSRDTEGLE. The whole CDR3 protein reads CASSRDTEGLEQYF. Combining the CDR3 with reference TRBV11-2 and TRBJ2-7 gives the whole variable domain EAGVAQSPRYKIIEKRQSVAFWCNPISGHATLYWYQQILGQGPKLLIQFQNNGVVDDSQLPKDRFSAERLKGVDSTLKIQPAKLEDSAVYLCASSRDTEGLEQYFGPGTRLTVT.

Comments on this clone: With the read ending 3 residues before the CDR3 end, the germline J gene is used to fill in that end. The gene calls are TRBV18 and TRBJ1-4; the match to TRBD1 covers 10 bases. Germline CDR1 is KGHSH and CDR2 is LQKENI. There are 14 residues in the CDR3. The sequenced CDR3 bases are TGTGCCAGCTCACCAATTGGACAGGGGGATCAA. Residues: CASSPIGQGDQ. The full CDR3 protein reads CASSPIGQGDQLFF.

Worth noting for this clone: The CDR3 is cut off 3 residues early in the read; its end comes from the germline J gene. V and J are TRBV19 and TRBJ2-5; 7 bases line up with TRBD2. The CDR3 loop spans 13 amino acids. Germline CDR1 is LNHDA and CDR2 is SQIVND (reference sequence). V shed 3 bases, J shed 2 bases, and the junction held 0 bases outside the gene matches. Incomplete CDR3 DNA: TGTGCCAGTAGTATGGGACTACAAGAGACC. Protein sequence: CASSMGLQET. The entire CDR3 sequence reads CASSMGLQETQYF.

With respect to this clone: The read stops 3 residues short of the end of the CDR3; the missing end is completed from the germline J gene. The chain combines TRBV29-1 with TRBJ2-7, with 8 bases fitting TRBD1. J lost 1 base, V lost 4 bases, and 6 bases had no gene match. Germline lookup yields CDR1 SQVTM and CDR2 ANQGSEA. This CDR3 spans 14 amino acids. The CDR3 spells CSVGRGQASYEQYF. CDR3 bases read: TGCAGCGTTGGGAGGGGACAGGCTTCCTACGAG.

With regard to this clone: The read is 3 residues too short to cover the CDR3 end, so that end is filled in from the germline J gene. The chain couples TRBV7-9 to TRBJ1-6; 8 positions agree with TRBD1. The CDR3 is 15 residues long. The V and J ends lost 3 bases and 9 bases, in that order; junction bases with no gene match: 7. Germline assignment: CDR1 SEHNR and CDR2 FQNEAQ (reference sequence). The CDR3: CASSLGGTGASPLHF. CDR3 DNA (partial): TGTGCCAGCAGCTTGGGGGGGACAGGAGCTTCACCC.

Regarding this clone: The CDR3 goes on 3 residues after the read ends, and that part is filled in from the germline J gene. The chain carries TRBV16 and TRBJ2-7; a weak D match, TRBD2 (5 bases). The germline V gene has CDR1 KGHSY and CDR2 FQNENV. This CDR3 is built from 13 residues. Trimming shortened V by 2 bases and J by 6 bases, and 11 bases separated the two germline ends. The CDR3 bases that were read are TGTGCCAGCAGCCAACGGACTCCCGGCGAG. This codes for CASSQRTPGE. The full CDR3 reads CASSQRTPGEQYF.

Notes on this clone: The CDR3 end is not reached by the read, which stops 3 residues before it; the germline J gene fills it in. V is TRBV5-5 and J is TRBJ1-6; D is ambiguous. This CDR3 has 15 residues. V was cut by 4 bases and J by 4 bases, with 12 bases left in between. Germline V gives CDR1 SGHKS, CDR2 YYEKEE (reference sequence). CDR3: CASSPGQGYNSPLHF. CDR3 bases read: TGTGCCAGCAGCCCAGGCCAAGGGTATAATTCACCC.

About this clone itself: The read terminates 3 residues before the CDR3 end, so the remaining end is supplied by the germline J gene. The V call is TRBV5-1, the J call TRBJ2-1, with D maybe TRBD1 (5 bases). Trimming pared 5 bases from V and 3 bases from J, leaving 12 bases between. CDR1 and CDR2 from the germline V gene are SGHRS and YFSETQ. This CDR3 contains 14 residues. This CDR3 reads CASSPGQGYNEQFF. The covered CDR3 bases are TGCGCCAGCAGTCCTGGACAAGGCTACAATGAG.

Details on this clone: With the read ending 3 residues before the CDR3 end, the germline J gene is used to fill in that end. The rearrangement joins TRBV7-3 to TRBJ1-6; D is perhaps TRBD1 (6 bases). V was pared by 1 base and J by 9 bases, with 7 bases between. The CDR3 is made up of 13 amino acids. The germline CDR1 and CDR2 sequences are SGHTA and FQGTGA. The CDR3 bases that were read are TGTGCCAGCAGCTTAAAAGGGGGTTCACCC. Its translation: CASSLKGGSP. The whole CDR3 protein is CASSLKGGSPLHF.

Turning to this clone: The read comes to an end 3 residues before the CDR3 does, leaving the germline J gene to fill in the end. V usage is TRBV28 and J usage is TRBJ2-3, with 8 nucleotides matching TRBD2. From germline, CDR1 is MDHEN and CDR2 SYDVKM. This CDR3 is 15 amino acids long. J was trimmed by 0 bases and V by 4 bases; bases with no gene match: 3. CDR3 in amino acids: CASSSPSGSTDTQYF. Incomplete CDR3 DNA: TGTGCCAGCAGTTCCCCTAGCGGGAGCACAGATACG. The variable domain in full, with the rest retrieved from reference TRBV28 and TRBJ2-3, is DVKVTQSSRYLVKRTGEKVFLECVQDMDHENMFWYRQDPGLGLRLIYFSYDVKMKEKGDIPEGYSVSREKKERFSLILESASTNQTSMYLCASSSPSGSTDTQYFGPGTRLTVL.

A note on this clone: From the germline J gene comes the end of the CDR3, since the read stops 3 residues before it. The chain is built from TRBV28 and TRBJ2-3, with 8 bases identical to TRBD1. V shed 2 bases, J shed 5 bases, and the junction held 6 bases outside the gene matches. The CDR3 runs to 15 residues. CDR1 MDHEN and CDR2 SYDVKM come from the germline V gene. The CDR3 is CASSLQGQAEDTQYF. CDR3 DNA (partial): TGTGCCAGCAGTTTACAGGGACAGGCAGAAGATACG.